The 17 T cell receptor beta chains below come from one sample, sequenced in a study of OX40 agonist ivuxolimab in advanced cancers. Assay: immunoSEQ multiplex PCR; the TCRdb copy retains only in-frame clones and omits some. The sample includes under 95,000 clones, roughly 89% of them seen just once. The specimen comprised CD4+ or CD8+ T cells sorted from blood, sampled in a trial of the OX40 agonist ivuxolimab. These receptors were obtained from an adult with an advanced solid tumor such as melanoma, head and neck, liver or kidney cancer.

The chain uses TRBV19 and TRBJ2-1; maybe TRBD2 (6 bases). The germline gives CDR1 LNHDA, CDR2 SQIVND (reference sequence). Trimming removed 6 bases at V and 12 bases at J, with 12 bases between. This CDR3 is 11 amino acids long. The CDR3 sequence: CASREGRRQFF. The CDR3, as DNA: TGTGCCAGTAGGGAGGGGCGAAGGCAGTTCTTC. Complete variable domain (other parts from reference TRBV19 and TRBJ2-1): DGGITQSPKYLFRKEGQNVTLSCEQNLNHDAMYWYRQDPGQGLRLIYYSQIVNDFQKGDIAEGYSVSREKKESFPLTVTSAQKNPTAFYLCASREGRRQFFGPGTRLTVL.

This sequence joins TRBV6-6 and TRBJ1-4; 9 nucleotides match TRBD1. The CDR3 runs to 15 residues. The V and J ends lost 4 bases and 6 bases, in that order; junction bases with no gene match: 6. Germline CDR1 is MNHNY and CDR2 is SVGAGI (reference sequence). CDR3 region: CASSSGTGLHEKLFF. In DNA, the CDR3 is TGTGCCAGCAGTTCCGGGACAGGGTTGCATGAAAAACTGTTTTTT.

The chain carries TRBV10-1 and TRBJ1-5; D not certain. Trimming cost V 6 bases and J 5 bases, with 5 bases left between them. CDR1 and CDR2 (germline): WNHNN, SYGVQD (reference sequence). This CDR3 spans 11 amino acids. CDR3 region: CASSYYQPQHF. The CDR3 nucleotides are TGCGCCAGCAGCTACTATCAGCCCCAGCATTTT.

The chain is built from TRBV6-4 and TRBJ2-3, with D tentatively TRBD2 (5 bases). The V and J ends lost 7 bases and 2 bases respectively, with 13 bases between them. This CDR3 comprises 14 residues. Germline V CDR1 and CDR2: MRHNA, SNTAGT. CDR3 in amino acids: CASKEARSTDTQYF. Written as DNA, the CDR3 is TGTGCCAGCAAGGAGGCCAGATCCACAGATACGCAGTATTTT.

The rearrangement links TRBV19 to TRBJ1-1; D is undetermined. Germline-derived CDR1 and CDR2 are LNHDA and SQIVND (reference sequence). Trimming took 7 bases from V and 1 from J, leaving 13 bases between them. The CDR3 sequence is 14 residues long. The CDR3 DNA reads as TGTGCCAGTACCTTTCGTGGGGAGAACACTGAAGCTTTCTTT. This encodes CASTFRGENTEAFF.

The chain joins TRBV29-1 to TRBJ2-3, with TRBD2 matching 10 bases. J gave up 0 bases and V 7 bases, and 4 bases lay outside the gene matches. The CDR3 covers 14 residues. Germline V gene sequence: CDR1 SQVTM, CDR2 ANQGSEA. CDR3 sequence reads: CSGQRGGSTDTQYF. For the CDR3, the DNA is TGCAGCGGGCAGCGGGGGGGAAGCACAGATACGCAGTATTTT.

This chain connects TRBV27 to TRBJ2-5; D is possibly TRBD1 or TRBD2 (5 bases each). Trimming left V 6 bases short and J 0 bases short, with 14 bases between. CDR1 is MNHEY, CDR2 SMNVEV, per germline (reference sequence). CDR3 size: 15 residues. The chain's CDR3 is CASRPGPAYQETQYF. The CDR3 nucleotides read TGTGCCAGCAGACCGGGACCCGCGTACCAAGAGACCCAGTACTTC.

The chain couples TRBV5-1 to TRBJ1-1, with a weak D call TRBD1 (6 bases). Per the germline V gene, CDR1 is SGHRS and CDR2 is YFSETQ. Trimming took off 6 bases at V and 0 bases at J, with 15 bases between the two ends. This CDR3 spans 15 amino acids. The CDR3 bases are TGCGCCAGCAATCCGTCGACAGGAGTGAACACTGAAGCTTTCTTT. Protein sequence: CASNPSTGVNTEAFF.

The chain joins TRBV5-4 to TRBJ2-1; the match to TRBD2 covers 7 bases. Trimming cost V 3 bases and J 2 bases; bases outside gene matches: 8. This CDR3 spans 16 amino acids. In germline, CDR1 is SGHNT, CDR2 YYREEE (reference sequence). The chain's CDR3 is CASSSSAAGAYNEQFF. The CDR3 bases are TGTGCCAGCAGCTCCTCGGCGGCGGGAGCCTACAATGAGCAGTTCTTC.

J is TRBJ1-3 and V is TRBV9; D call uncertain. The length of the CDR3 is 12 residues. Trimming removed 6 bases from V and 4 bases from J, with 8 bases in between. Germline V lookup: CDR1 SGDLS, CDR2 YYNGEE. CDR3 in DNA: TGTGCCAGCACGAATCTGGGAAACACCATATATTTT. Translated: CASTNLGNTIYF. The full variable domain, completed using reference TRBV9 and TRBJ1-3, is DSGVTQTPKHLITATGQRVTLRCSPRSGDLSVYWYQQSLDQGLQFLIQYYNGEERAKGNILERFSAQQFPDLHSELNLSSLELGDSALYFCASTNLGNTIYFGEGSWLTVV.

This chain joins TRBV7-2 and TRBJ2-3, with D maybe TRBD2 (6 bases). CDR1 is SGHTA and CDR2 is FQGNSA in the germline V gene. The length of the CDR3 is 13 residues. Between the trimmed V and J ends, which lost 10 bases and 14 bases, there was a span of 25 bases. The chain's CDR3 is CATFRALDYPPYF. CDR3 DNA: TGTGCCACCTTCCGAGCTTTGGACTACCCGCCGTATTTT.

The chain combines TRBV6-5 with TRBJ1-2, with a possible D match to TRBD1 (5 bases). The CDR3 extends over 15 amino acids. Looked up from germline, CDR1 is MNHEY and CDR2 is SVGAGI. V lost 0 bases and J 0 bases, leaving 8 bases between the germline ends. The CDR3 DNA is TGTGCCAGCAGTTACTCGAGGGGATCTAACTATGGCTACACCTTC. This codes for CASSYSRGSNYGYTF.

Only a few counts were recorded for this clone. The chain recombines TRBV4-1 with TRBJ2-4; 7 bases align to TRBD2. This CDR3 has 15 amino acids. Germline loops: CDR1 MGHRA, CDR2 YSYEKL. J was trimmed by 2 bases and V by 1 base; bases with no gene match: 2. CDR3 nucleotide sequence: TGCGCCAGCAGCCAAGTCGGGGGGACCAAAAACATTCAGTACTTC. Translating it yields CASSQVGGTKNIQYF.

This sequence joins TRBV7-8 and TRBJ1-2; tentatively, D is TRBD1 (6 bases). The CDR3 sequence is 12 residues long. V lost 5 bases to trimming and J lost 7 bases, with 11 bases between them. CDR1 is SGHVS and CDR2 is FQNEAQ in the germline V gene. The CDR3 DNA is TGTGCCAGCAGCAAGACAGGTACTGGCTACACCTTC. This translates into CASSKTGTGYTF.

The chain uses TRBV5-1 and TRBJ2-7; D might be TRBD2 (5 bases). The V and J ends lost 0 bases and 1 base respectively, with 8 bases between them. The CDR3 spans 14 residues. Germline CDR1 is SGHRS and CDR2 is YFSETQ. The CDR3: CASSLERPSYEQYF. In nucleotides, the CDR3 is TGCGCCAGCAGCTTGGAGCGGCCGTCCTACGAGCAGTACTTC.

Only one count was recorded for this clone. This sample also contains other DNA sequences that code for the same CDR3. The V and J genes are TRBV7-8 and TRBJ2-7, with D perhaps matching TRBD1 (5 bases). CDR3 size: 14 residues. V was pared by 1 base and J by 3 bases, with 10 bases between. CDR1 is SGHVS, CDR2 FQNEAQ, per germline. CDR3 sequence: CASSLVGRVYEQYF. CDR3 sequence (DNA): TGTGCCAGCAGCTTAGTCGGCAGGGTCTACGAGCAGTACTTC. Full variable domain (rest looked up from reference TRBV7-8 and TRBJ2-7): GAGVSQSPRYKVAKRGQDVALRCDPISGHVSLFWYQQALGQGPEFLTYFQNEAQLDKSGLPSDRFFAERPEGSVSTLKIQRTQQEDSAVYLCASSLVGRVYEQYFGPGTRLTVT.

The chain combines TRBV11-1 with TRBJ2-5, with D possibly being TRBD1 (6 bases). The germline V and J ends were trimmed by 5 bases and 1 base, with 14 bases remaining between them. The CDR3 totals 15 residues. Germline values: CDR1 SGHAT, CDR2 FQDESV (reference sequence). CDR3 sequence: CASSGRQGPQETQYF. In DNA, the CDR3 is TGTGCCAGCAGCGGACGTCAGGGGCCCCAAGAGACCCAGTACTTC.